This T cell receptor beta chain was retrieved from a study of shared clonotypes between healthy human individuals. The run depth of the assay was deep. The table came from immunoSEQ multiplex PCR; TCRdb's copy has only in-frame clones and leaves some out. The sample includes some 2,500,000 clones, 85% to 95% of them seen just once. V lost 0 bases and J lost 5, with 9 bases in between. Germline-derived CDR1 and CDR2 are SGDLS and YYNGEE. The CDR3 is 14 residues long. In the case of this clone: This sample includes further DNA sequences coding for the same CDR3.

This TCR derives from a man aged 18 to 35 in good health. Some clones in this sample may be carry-over from other donors' samples. The sequenced sample consisted of naive CD4+ T cells from PBMCs. Documented subset: CD45RA+ positively selected. This sequence joins TRBV9 and TRBJ2-1, with a weak D call TRBD2 (5 bases). Here the CDR3 reads CASSVATRHNEQFF. In nucleotides, the CDR3 is TGTGCCAGCAGCGTAGCTACTAGACACAATGAGCAGTTCTTC.